This passage covers 25 T cell receptor beta chains from one sample sequenced in a study of identical twins (dated by TCRdb to about 2016). The method behind the library was 5' RACE. Reads for this sample came from an Illumina HiSeq 2000. TCRdb reanalyzed the raw reads on its own, using fastp at Q25 for trimming and MiXCR for clone calling, and kept in-frame beta chains. CDR3 protein duplicates are merged, each entry listing the most common genes and DNA. The sample yields some 760,000 distinct CDR3 sequences; about 20% were counted once. The ten biggest clones cover less than 15% of the sample. These same data were also listed under a study on T cells expressing NK-cell markers.

Input material: PBMCs. Receptors were obtained from a woman between 18 and 29 years old in good health.

Only a few counts were recorded for this clonotype. The chain combines TRBV20-1 with TRBJ2-5; no definite D call. Germline CDR1 and CDR2: DFQATT and SNEGSKA (reference sequence). The CDR3 is 11 amino acids. The chain's CDR3 is CSPYWEETQYF. The CDR3 nucleotides are TGCAGCCCTTACTGGGAAGAGACCCAGTACTTC.

This clonotype was seen a few times. This chain connects TRBV5-5 to TRBJ1-4; 8 bases match TRBD1. V was clipped by 5 bases and J by 8 bases; unmatched bases: 8. This CDR3 is built from 14 residues. Germline CDR1 SGHKS, CDR2 YYEKEE (reference sequence). The CDR3, as DNA: TGTGCCAGCAGTTATCCCGGGACAGGAGAAAAACTGTTTTTT. This sequence encodes CASSYPGTGEKLFF. The full variable domain, in which reference TRBV5-5 and TRBJ1-4 provide the parts outside the CDR3, is DAGVTQSPTHLIKTRGQQVTLRCSPISGHKSVSWYQQVLGQGPQFIFQYYEKEERGRGNFPDRFSARQFPNYSSELNVNALLLGDSALYLCASSYPGTGEKLFFGSGTQLSVL.

V is TRBV2 and J is TRBJ2-1, with D perhaps matching TRBD2 (5 bases). This CDR3 has 12 residues. Germline V gene sequence: CDR1 SNHLY, CDR2 FYNNEI. V lost 4 bases and J lost 15, with 16 bases in between. CDR3 residues: CASSVSTGMLFF. Written as DNA, the CDR3 is TGTGCCAGCAGTGTGAGTACGGGAATGCTGTTCTTC.

J is TRBJ1-1 and V is TRBV7-2; the D gene is possibly TRBD1 (6 bases). The V gene lost 2 bases and the J gene lost 2 bases, with 12 bases spanning the gap. In germline, CDR1 is SGHTA, CDR2 FQGNSA. The CDR3 runs to 15 residues. The CDR3 bases are TGTGCCAGCAGCTTATCGTGGGGGGCTAACACTGAAGCTTTCTTT. Translating gives CASSLSWGANTEAFF. Variable domain in full (rest from reference TRBV7-2 and TRBJ1-1): GAGVSQSPSNKVTEKGKDVELRCDPISGHTALYWYRQSLGQGLEFLIYFQGNSAPDKSGLPSDRFSAERTGGSVSTLTIQRTQQEDSAVYLCASSLSWGANTEAFFGQGTRLTVV.

This clonotype occurred a few times. The chain uses TRBV20-1 and TRBJ2-7; D not resolved. The CDR3 is 11 amino acids. Germline V gene data show CDR1 as DFQATT and CDR2 as SNEGSKA (reference sequence). With 0 bases removed from V and 6 bases from J, the gap between germline ends came to 6 bases. The CDR3 here is CSARDYVEQYF. DNA for the CDR3: TGCAGTGCTAGAGATTACGTCGAGCAGTACTTC.

V usage is TRBV5-1 and J usage is TRBJ1-1, with D perhaps matching TRBD1 (5 bases). Germline V gene sequence: CDR1 SGHRS, CDR2 YFSETQ. Trimming stripped 0 bases from V and 3 bases from J, with 15 bases between. The length of the CDR3 is 16 residues. DNA for the CDR3: TGCGCCAGCAGCTTGGGAGGAGGATCAGGGTACACTGAAGCTTTCTTT. Amino acids: CASSLGGGSGYTEAFF. The full variable domain, its missing parts supplied by reference TRBV5-1 and TRBJ1-1, is KAGVTQTPRYLIKTRGQQVTLSCSPISGHRSVSWYQQTPGQGLQFLFEYFSETQRNKGNFPGRFSGRQFSNSRSEMNVSTLELGDSALYLCASSLGGGSGYTEAFFGQGTRLTVV.

This clonotype was recorded a few times. V gene TRBV10-3 combines with J gene TRBJ2-6, with TRBD1 matching over 11 bases. Losses at the gene ends were 6 bases for V and 1 base for J; bases not matched to a gene: 2. The CDR3 consists of 16 residues. Per germline, CDR1 ENHRY and CDR2 SYGVKD. The CDR3 DNA reads as TGTGCCATCAGGGGACAGGGGGTTTCTGGGGCCAACGTCCTGACTTTC. This sequence encodes CAIRGQGVSGANVLTF.

The chain uses TRBV29-1 and TRBJ1-1; 9 nucleotides match TRBD1. Germline lookup yields CDR1 SQVTM and CDR2 ANQGSEA. V shed 7 bases and J 1 base; nucleotides not matched to a gene: 10. The CDR3 has 15 amino acids. As DNA, the CDR3 is TGCAGCGCAGTAATGACAGGGGGGCCGAACACTGAAGCTTTCTTT. Translation: CSAVMTGGPNTEAFF. The full variable domain, its missing parts supplied by reference TRBV29-1 and TRBJ1-1, is SAVISQKPSRDICQRGTSLTIQCQVDSQVTMMFWYRQQPGQSLTLIATANQGSEATYESGFVIDKFPISRPNLTFSTLTVSNMSPEDSSIYLCSAVMTGGPNTEAFFGQGTRLTVV.

The DNA of the CDR3 is TGCGCCAGCAGCCAATCCCAGCGGGTAGGGCATGAGCAGTTCTTC. As protein: CASSQSQRVGHEQFF. The chain carries TRBV4-1 and TRBJ2-1; a weak D match, TRBD2 (6 bases). The germline V and J ends were trimmed by 2 bases and 8 bases, with 16 bases remaining between them. Germline V gene data show CDR1 as MGHRA and CDR2 as YSYEKL. This CDR3 contains 15 residues.

This clonotype was seen a few times. The V call is TRBV6-2 or TRBV6-3, the J call TRBJ2-6, with a weak D call TRBD1 (7 bases). Looked up from germline, CDR1 is MNHEY and CDR2 is SVGEGT. The CDR3 totals 17 residues. The V end was cut by 0 bases, the J end by 6 bases, with 15 bases between. The CDR3 bases are TGTGCCAGCAGTTACTCCCGGACAGGACTATTGGCCAACGTCCTGACTTTC. It translates to CASSYSRTGLLANVLTF.

There are a few counts of this clonotype. The chain links TRBV27 to TRBJ1-6; no definite D call. This CDR3 is 13 amino acids long. CDR1 and CDR2 (germline): MNHEY, SMNVEV (reference sequence). V was pared by 7 bases and J by 9 bases, with 13 bases between. The CDR3, as DNA: TGTGCCAGCAAACGCCTTGCAAGTTCACCCCTCCACTTT. Its protein product is CASKRLASSPLHF.

The chain uses TRBV30 and TRBJ1-5; D not certain. Trimming took 2 bases from V and 0 from J, leaving 11 bases between them. The CDR3 contains 15 residues. From germline, CDR1 is GTSNPN and CDR2 SVGIG (reference sequence). CDR3 in DNA: TGTGCCTGGAGTCTGCTGGGCCTTAGCAATCAGCCCCAGCATTTT. Translating it yields CAWSLLGLSNQPQHF.

The CDR3 DNA reads TGCAGTGCTTCTGACAGGCCCTACACTGAAGCTTTCTTT. Protein product: CSASDRPYTEAFF. The V and J genes are TRBV20-1 and TRBJ1-1; tentative D call: TRBD1 (6 bases). In germline, CDR1 is DFQATT, CDR2 SNEGSKA (reference sequence). V gave up 5 bases and J gave up 3 bases, with 13 bases separating them. This CDR3 comprises 13 residues.

This clonotype has a count of ten or more. The chain links TRBV12-3 or TRBV12-4 to TRBJ2-3, with D unresolved. CDR3 size: 17 residues. Trimming cost V 0 bases and J 0 bases, with 13 bases left between them. CDR3 nucleotide sequence: TGTGCCAGCAGTTTAGCAGACCTTTCCCCTAGCACAGATACGCAGTATTTT. Amino acids: CASSLADLSPSTDTQYF.

This clonotype showed up just a few times. The rearrangement uses TRBV4-1 and TRBJ1-2; D is possibly TRBD1 (5 bases). Looked up from germline, CDR1 is MGHRA and CDR2 is YSYEKL. The CDR3 runs to 16 residues. V was shortened by 0 bases and J by 1 base, with 12 bases between the two germline ends. The CDR3 bases are TGCGCCAGCAGCCAAGAGGCCAGGGCTAATAACTATGGCTACACCTTC. It is translated as CASSQEARANNYGYTF.

This clonotype has a handful of counts. The genes are TRBV6-1 and TRBJ2-7, with 9 bases matching TRBD2. The CDR3 covers 14 residues. The V and J ends lost 4 bases and 2 bases, in that order; junction bases with no gene match: 3. The V gene's germline CDR1 is MNHNS and CDR2 SASEGT. CDR3 loop: CASSGVAGAYEQYF. CDR3 DNA sequence: TGTGCCAGCAGTGGAGTAGCGGGAGCCTACGAGCAGTACTTC.

This rearrangement joins TRBV10-2 to TRBJ2-5, with D possibly being TRBD1 or TRBD2 (6 bases each). Germline V lookup: CDR1 WSHSY, CDR2 SAAADI. V lost 7 bases and J lost 2, with 11 bases in between. The CDR3 extends over 13 amino acids. CDR3 residues: CASKVGGQETQYF. In DNA form, the CDR3 reads TGCGCCAGCAAAGTAGGGGGGCAAGAGACCCAGTACTTC.

The chain joins TRBV5-1 to TRBJ2-7, with TRBD1 matching 7 bases. V gave up 3 bases and J gave up 6 bases; unmatched junction bases: 12. The CDR3 consists of 15 residues. CDR1 and CDR2 from the germline V gene are SGHRS and YFSETQ. This CDR3 is CASSSYRASGGEQYF. CDR3 in DNA: TGCGCCAGCAGCTCCTACCGGGCTTCAGGGGGCGAGCAGTACTTC.

This sequence joins TRBV15 and TRBJ2-1; D is unresolved. Trimming removed 2 bases from V and 12 bases from J, with 11 bases in between. The CDR3 loop spans 12 amino acids. Germline V gene sequence: CDR1 LNHNV, CDR2 YYDKDF (reference sequence). CDR3 region: CATSRPSGWQFF. CDR3 nucleotide sequence: TGTGCCACCAGCAGACCCTCCGGTTGGCAGTTCTTC.

The chain uses TRBV7-6 and TRBJ2-3; 9 bases are shared with TRBD2. The CDR3 has 16 amino acids. V shed 5 bases and J 1 base; nucleotides not matched to a gene: 7. Germline assignment: CDR1 SGHVS and CDR2 FNYEAQ. The CDR3 is CASSIGLAGRTDTQYF. The CDR3 DNA is TGTGCCAGCAGCATTGGCCTAGCGGGACGCACAGATACGCAGTATTTT.

This clonotype appeared a few times. The chain uses TRBV12-3 or TRBV12-4 and TRBJ2-7, with D perhaps TRBD1 (6 bases). Deletions cut 3 bases from V and 5 bases from J, with 11 bases between. The CDR3 is 13 residues long. The CDR3 loop reads CASSFGRGDEQYF. The CDR3 coding sequence is TGTGCCAGCAGTTTCGGCAGGGGAGACGAGCAGTACTTC.

J is TRBJ2-7 and V is TRBV12-3 or TRBV12-4; tentatively, D is TRBD1 (5 bases). V dropped 5 bases and J dropped 1 base, with 9 bases sitting between them. CDR3 length: 13 residues. CDR3 sequence (DNA): TGTGCCAGCAGTACGACAGAATCCTACGAGCAGTACTTC. This codes for CASSTTESYEQYF.

J is TRBJ1-1 and V is TRBV25-1, with 8 bases matching TRBD1. Trimming took 6 bases from V and 7 from J; bases not matched to a gene: 13. Germline CDR1 MGHDK, CDR2 SYGVNS. The CDR3 contains 15 residues. CDR3 bases: TGTGCCAGCAGGGTTTTAGGACAGGGCTCCAGTGAAGCTTTCTTT. It is translated as CASRVLGQGSSEAFF.

The gene calls are TRBV7-9 and TRBJ1-1; D not resolved. The CDR3 spans 11 residues. CDR1 is SEHNR, CDR2 FQNEAQ, per germline (reference sequence). V was cut by 2 bases and J by 8 bases, with 6 bases left in between. The CDR3 bases are TGTGCCAGCAGCTTACCTGCCGAAGCTTTCTTT. Amino acids: CASSLPAEAFF.

This clonotype appeared a few times. The rearrangement uses TRBV27 and TRBJ1-2, with D hard to call. Trimming removed 4 bases from V and 7 bases from J, with 22 bases in between. In germline, CDR1 is MNHEY, CDR2 SMNVEV (reference sequence). CDR3 size: 16 residues. In DNA, the CDR3 is TGTGCCAGCAGTTCTTCCTCCCGGGTTTTGGCAGGTGGCTACACCTTC. It codes for CASSSSSRVLAGGYTF.